This T cell receptor beta chain originates from a study of blood T cell repertoires in COVID-19. TCRdb keeps only in-frame clones here, not all; method: immunoSEQ multiplex PCR. The table has 300,000 to 400,000 clones, approximately 88% seen once. The CDR3 spans 15 residues. The ends lost 4 bases at V and 6 bases at J; junction bases unmatched: 5. The V gene's germline CDR1 is MNHEY and CDR2 SVGAGI. The TCR was taken from a man younger than 45 with COVID-19, enrolled during active disease. This chain uses TRBV6-5 with TRBJ2-2; 10 positions match TRBD1. The source material was peripheral blood. The CDR3 region is CASSLGTGAPGELFF. For the CDR3, the DNA is TGTGCCAGCAGTTTGGGGACAGGGGCCCCCGGGGAGCTGTTTTTT.